Listed below are T cell receptor beta chains from one sample, sequenced in a study of T cell responses to AZD1222 COVID-19 vaccine. The protocol was immunoSEQ multiplex PCR, while the TCRdb copy is restricted to in-frame clones and leaves out a portion. The sample carries 100,000 to 150,000 clones, about nine tenths recorded once. The starting material was peripheral blood, obtained on day 0 of AZD1222 vaccination. Receptor source: an adult in good health. Each CDR3 is given with its conserved first and last residue. A D gene is named only where the DNA matches it firmly. Clone size appears in some rows only: once, few, many, or a class for an expanded clone.

clone size: NA
J gene: TRBJ1-2
V gene: TRBV7-3
D gene: TRBD1
CDR3 protein: CASSSPPGGGYTF
CDR3 DNA: TGTGCCAGCAGCTCCCCCCCAGGGGGTGGCTACACCTTC

clone size: NA
J gene: TRBJ2-7
V gene: TRBV27
D gene: TRBD1
CDR3 protein: CASTTDRGHYEQYF
CDR3 DNA: TGTGCCAGCACCACGGACAGGGGCCACTACGAGCAGTACTTC

clone size: NA
J gene: TRBJ1-1
V gene: TRBV6-1
D gene: TRBD1
CDR3 protein: CASREAGGASTEAFF
CDR3 DNA: TGTGCCAGCAGGGAAGCAGGGGGCGCTTCCACTGAAGCTTTCTTT

clone size: NA
J gene: TRBJ1-1
V gene: TRBV7-9
D gene: NA
CDR3 protein: CASSLVSGVNTEAFF
CDR3 DNA: TGTGCCAGCAGCTTAGTTTCAGGGGTTAACACTGAAGCTTTCTTT

clone size: NA
J gene: TRBJ2-1
V gene: TRBV7-2
D gene: TRBD1
CDR3 protein: CASSVGTGGRNEQFF
CDR3 DNA: TGTGCCAGCAGCGTCGGGACAGGGGGCAGGAATGAGCAGTTCTTC

clone size: NA
J gene: TRBJ2-7
V gene: TRBV6-2/TRBV6-3
D gene: NA
CDR3 protein: CASSKRGPHDQYF
CDR3 DNA: TGTGCCAGCAGTAAACGGGGCCCCCACGATCAGTACTTC

clone size: NA
J gene: TRBJ1-5
V gene: TRBV7-9
D gene: NA
CDR3 protein: CASSLAQGRNQPQHF
CDR3 DNA: TGTGCCAGCAGCTTAGCTCAGGGCCGCAATCAGCCCCAGCATTTT

clone size: NA
J gene: TRBJ1-5
V gene: TRBV7-9
D gene: NA
CDR3 protein: CASSTVGAGYGQPQHF
CDR3 DNA: TGTGCCAGCAGCACGGTGGGGGCAGGGTACGGTCAGCCCCAGCATTTT

clone size: once
J gene: TRBJ2-2
V gene: TRBV2
D gene: NA
CDR3 protein: CASSEEAIGNTGELFF
CDR3 DNA: TGTGCCAGCAGTGAAGAGGCGATAGGGAACACCGGGGAGCTGTTTTTT

clone size: NA
J gene: TRBJ2-7
V gene: TRBV6-5
D gene: NA
CDR3 protein: CASSYSEETSLREQYF
CDR3 DNA: TGTGCCAGCAGTTACTCCGAAGAGACTTCACTACGCGAGCAGTACTTC

clone size: NA
J gene: TRBJ1-2
V gene: TRBV5-1
D gene: NA
CDR3 protein: CASSSTASGNYGYTF
CDR3 DNA: TGCGCCAGCAGCTCGACAGCGTCGGGAAACTATGGCTACACCTTC

clone size: NA
J gene: TRBJ1-2
V gene: TRBV16
D gene: NA
CDR3 protein: CASSQWSIWGYGYTF
CDR3 DNA: TGTGCCAGCAGCCAATGGTCCATTTGGGGCTATGGCTACACCTTC

clone size: NA
J gene: TRBJ2-1
V gene: TRBV29-1
D gene: NA
CDR3 protein: CSVDGGLAQFF
CDR3 DNA: TGCAGCGTTGACGGGGGTTTAGCGCAGTTCTTC

clone size: NA
J gene: TRBJ2-7
V gene: TRBV6-5
D gene: NA
CDR3 protein: CASSYSTDYYEQYF
CDR3 DNA: TGTGCCAGCAGTTACTCGACAGACTACTACGAGCAGTACTTC

clone size: NA
J gene: TRBJ1-4
V gene: TRBV14
D gene: TRBD1
CDR3 protein: CASSETGGRNEKLFF
CDR3 DNA: TGTGCCAGCAGTGAAACAGGGGGGAGGAATGAAAAACTGTTTTTT

clone size: NA
J gene: TRBJ1-1
V gene: TRBV6-1
D gene: TRBD1
CDR3 protein: CASSEGTGGETEAFF
CDR3 DNA: TGTGCCAGCAGTGAAGGGACAGGGGGCGAAACTGAAGCTTTCTTT

clone size: NA
J gene: TRBJ1-2
V gene: TRBV15
D gene: NA
CDR3 protein: CATSRDRQYYGYTF
CDR3 DNA: TGTGCCACCAGCAGAGATAGGCAGTACTATGGCTACACCTTC

clone size: NA
J gene: TRBJ1-5
V gene: TRBV2
D gene: TRBD1
CDR3 protein: CASSEQGAASNQPQHF
CDR3 DNA: TGTGCCAGCAGTGAACAGGGGGCAGCAAGCAATCAGCCCCAGCATTTT

clone size: NA
J gene: TRBJ1-2
V gene: TRBV28
D gene: NA
CDR3 protein: CASNNIEGYTF
CDR3 DNA: TGTGCCAGCAATAATATAGAGGGCTACACCTTC

clone size: NA
J gene: TRBJ1-5
V gene: TRBV28
D gene: NA
CDR3 protein: CASSPRDSNQPQHF
CDR3 DNA: TGTGCCAGCAGTCCGAGGGATAGCAATCAGCCCCAGCATTTT

clone size: NA
J gene: TRBJ1-4
V gene: TRBV7-9
D gene: TRBD1
CDR3 protein: CASSSGGTGSPNEKLFF
CDR3 DNA: TGTGCCAGCAGCTCAGGGGGGACAGGGTCCCCTAATGAAAAACTGTTTTTT

clone size: NA
J gene: TRBJ2-1
V gene: TRBV29-1
D gene: NA
CDR3 protein: CSVGSGYNEQFF
CDR3 DNA: TGCAGCGTTGGTTCCGGCTACAATGAGCAGTTCTTC

clone size: NA
J gene: TRBJ1-4
V gene: TRBV2
D gene: NA
CDR3 protein: CASRPSRDEKLFF
CDR3 DNA: TGTGCCAGCAGGCCAAGCAGGGATGAAAAACTGTTTTTT

clone size: once
J gene: TRBJ1-4
V gene: TRBV3-1/TRBV3-2
D gene: NA
CDR3 protein: CASSQEREKLFF
CDR3 DNA: TGTGCCAGCAGCCAAGAACGCGAAAAACTGTTTTTT

clone size: once
J gene: TRBJ1-4
V gene: TRBV5-8
D gene: TRBD1
CDR3 protein: CASSLGQGAINEKLFF
CDR3 DNA: TGTGCCAGCAGCTTGGGACAGGGGGCCATTAATGAAAAACTGTTTTTT

clone size: NA
J gene: TRBJ1-2
V gene: TRBV13
D gene: TRBD1
CDR3 protein: CASSEELRQGTGYTF
CDR3 DNA: TGTGCCAGCAGCGAGGAGCTTAGACAGGGAACTGGCTACACCTTC

clone size: NA
J gene: TRBJ1-2
V gene: TRBV28
D gene: TRBD1
CDR3 protein: CASSGQGAHESYGYTF
CDR3 DNA: TGTGCCAGCAGTGGGCAGGGGGCGCATGAATCCTATGGCTACACCTTC

clone size: NA
J gene: TRBJ1-1
V gene: TRBV23-1
D gene: TRBD1
CDR3 protein: CASGPGGQGFPPERTEAFF
CDR3 DNA: TGCGCCAGCGGCCCCGGGGGACAGGGGTTCCCACCTGAGAGGACTGAAGCTTTCTTT

clone size: NA
J gene: TRBJ2-7
V gene: TRBV6-5
D gene: NA
CDR3 protein: CASKVSKPIDEQYF
CDR3 DNA: TGTGCCAGCAAAGTATCTAAACCCATCGACGAGCAGTACTTC

clone size: NA
J gene: TRBJ1-5
V gene: TRBV10-2
D gene: TRBD1
CDR3 protein: CASSEQSGGQPQHF
CDR3 DNA: TGCGCCAGCAGTGAGCAGTCAGGGGGGCAGCCCCAGCATTTT

clone size: NA
J gene: TRBJ2-1
V gene: TRBV3-1/TRBV3-2
D gene: TRBD1
CDR3 protein: CASSRQGSHNEQFF
CDR3 DNA: TGTGCCAGCAGCCGACAGGGGTCCCACAATGAGCAGTTCTTC

clone size: once
J gene: TRBJ1-2
V gene: TRBV5-6
D gene: NA
CDR3 protein: CASSLLLGFRGSGDYGYTF
CDR3 DNA: TGTGCCAGCAGCTTGCTCCTCGGTTTTCGGGGGAGCGGGGACTATGGCTACACCTTC

clone size: NA
J gene: TRBJ1-1
V gene: TRBV28
D gene: NA
CDR3 protein: CASSLWDTEAFF
CDR3 DNA: TGTGCCAGCTCTCTCTGGGACACTGAAGCTTTCTTT

clone size: once
J gene: TRBJ2-2
V gene: TRBV5-4
D gene: NA
CDR3 protein: CASSSITPNTGELFF
CDR3 DNA: TGTGCCAGCAGCTCAATAACTCCGAACACCGGGGAGCTGTTTTTT

clone size: NA
J gene: TRBJ1-1
V gene: TRBV15
D gene: NA
CDR3 protein: CATSRGAVNTEAFF
CDR3 DNA: TGTGCCACCAGCAGAGGGGCAGTGAACACTGAAGCTTTCTTT

clone size: few
J gene: TRBJ1-1
V gene: TRBV3-1/TRBV3-2
D gene: NA
CDR3 protein: CASSQVDSWNTEAFF
CDR3 DNA: TGTGCCAGCAGCCAAGTAGACAGTTGGAACACTGAAGCTTTCTTT

clone size: NA
J gene: TRBJ2-7
V gene: TRBV5-1
D gene: NA
CDR3 protein: CASSPDVGSSYEQYF
CDR3 DNA: TGCGCCAGCAGCCCGGATGTTGGAAGCTCCTACGAGCAGTACTTC

clone size: NA
J gene: TRBJ1-6
V gene: TRBV4-1
D gene: NA
CDR3 protein: CASSIPYSPLHF
CDR3 DNA: TGCGCCAGCAGCATCCCGTACTCACCCCTCCACTTT

clone size: NA
J gene: TRBJ1-2
V gene: TRBV24-1
D gene: NA
CDR3 protein: CATSRGADYGYTF
CDR3 DNA: TGTGCCACCAGTCGAGGGGCCGACTATGGCTACACCTTC

clone size: once
J gene: TRBJ2-3
V gene: TRBV9
D gene: NA
CDR3 protein: CASSLSPTDTQYF
CDR3 DNA: TGTGCCAGCAGCCTATCTCCCACAGATACGCAGTATTTT

clone size: NA
J gene: TRBJ2-7
V gene: TRBV14
D gene: NA
CDR3 protein: CASSQLKVYEQYF
CDR3 DNA: TGTGCCAGCAGCCAACTAAAGGTCTACGAGCAGTACTTC

clone size: NA
J gene: TRBJ2-7
V gene: TRBV9
D gene: NA
CDR3 protein: CASSVGWGTYEQYF
CDR3 DNA: TGTGCCAGCAGCGTAGGTTGGGGGACCTACGAGCAGTACTTC

clone size: NA
J gene: TRBJ1-4
V gene: TRBV6-5
D gene: TRBD1
CDR3 protein: CASSYTTGDEKLFF
CDR3 DNA: TGTGCCAGCAGTTACACGACAGGGGACGAAAAACTGTTTTTT

clone size: NA
J gene: TRBJ2-5
V gene: TRBV6-6
D gene: TRBD1
CDR3 protein: CASKKVGQQETQYF
CDR3 DNA: TGTGCCAGCAAGAAAGTGGGACAGCAAGAGACCCAGTACTTC

clone size: NA
J gene: TRBJ2-5
V gene: TRBV18
D gene: TRBD2
CDR3 protein: CASSPTSGGIQETQYF
CDR3 DNA: TGTGCCAGCTCACCGACTAGCGGGGGGATCCAAGAGACCCAGTACTTC

clone size: many
J gene: TRBJ2-7
V gene: TRBV12-3/TRBV12-4
D gene: NA
CDR3 protein: CASSLAQYHEQYF
CDR3 DNA: TGTGCCAGCAGTTTAGCACAGTACCACGAGCAGTACTTC

clone size: once
J gene: TRBJ2-5
V gene: TRBV7-3
D gene: NA
CDR3 protein: CASSFQGGQETQYF
CDR3 DNA: TGTGCCAGCAGCTTTCAGGGCGGCCAAGAGACCCAGTACTTC

clone size: NA
J gene: TRBJ2-3
V gene: TRBV7-2
D gene: NA
CDR3 protein: CASSRPSTDTQYF
CDR3 DNA: TGTGCCAGCAGCAGACCCAGTACGGATACGCAGTATTTT

clone size: NA
J gene: TRBJ1-3
V gene: TRBV19
D gene: TRBD1
CDR3 protein: CASIKGQGRGTIYF
CDR3 DNA: TGTGCCAGTATCAAAGGACAGGGCCGTGGCACCATATATTTT

clone size: NA
J gene: TRBJ2-4
V gene: TRBV28
D gene: NA
CDR3 protein: CATTPGIKNIQYF
CDR3 DNA: TGTGCCACAACGCCGGGGATCAAAAACATTCAGTACTTC

clone size: NA
J gene: TRBJ1-2
V gene: TRBV5-6
D gene: NA
CDR3 protein: CASSPLGGTVYGYTF
CDR3 DNA: TGTGCCAGCAGCCCCCTCGGGGGGACGGTCTATGGCTACACCTTC

clone size: NA
J gene: TRBJ1-4
V gene: TRBV29-1
D gene: NA
CDR3 protein: CSVGVRASQTNEKLFF
CDR3 DNA: TGCAGCGTTGGAGTCCGGGCCAGCCAAACAAATGAAAAACTGTTTTTT

clone size: NA
J gene: TRBJ2-7
V gene: TRBV7-8
D gene: TRBD1
CDR3 protein: CASSLGGQGGYPYEQYF
CDR3 DNA: TGTGCCAGCAGCTTAGGAGGACAGGGAGGATATCCCTACGAGCAGTACTTC

clone size: NA
J gene: TRBJ1-6
V gene: TRBV7-9
D gene: TRBD1
CDR3 protein: CASSFSGGGIDSPLHF
CDR3 DNA: TGTGCCAGCAGCTTCTCAGGGGGCGGGATCGATTCACCCCTCCACTTT